The T cell receptor beta chain under discussion was sequenced for a study of blood T cells in healthy people across ages. Study-wide points: PBMCs were not sorted, which prevented a conclusive comparison of naive versus antigen-experienced cells.

The V gene's germline CDR1 is DFQATT and CDR2 SNEGSKA (reference sequence). Trimming removed 3 bases at V and 4 bases at J, with 14 bases between. This CDR3 is built from 14 residues. With regard to this clonotype: Its antigen is undetermined.

A second PCR of roughly 7 to 11 cycles used a sample-barcoded 5' primer and a J-beta primer mix. The template-switch adaptor was a 5' adaptor with 12 random nucleotides. It tagged each cDNA molecule. One entry per CDR3 protein, called by TCRdb with MiXCR from the 5' RACE reads. Of around 500,000 distinct CDR3 sequences listed, under 55% are singletons. This chain links TRBV20-1 with TRBJ2-3; D call uncertain. The sequenced sample consisted of blood. The sequence came from a man aged 80 or over in good health. Written as DNA, the CDR3 is TGCAGTGCTAGCCCACCAGGAACCTCAGATACGCAGTATTTT. This translates into CSASPPGTSDTQYF.